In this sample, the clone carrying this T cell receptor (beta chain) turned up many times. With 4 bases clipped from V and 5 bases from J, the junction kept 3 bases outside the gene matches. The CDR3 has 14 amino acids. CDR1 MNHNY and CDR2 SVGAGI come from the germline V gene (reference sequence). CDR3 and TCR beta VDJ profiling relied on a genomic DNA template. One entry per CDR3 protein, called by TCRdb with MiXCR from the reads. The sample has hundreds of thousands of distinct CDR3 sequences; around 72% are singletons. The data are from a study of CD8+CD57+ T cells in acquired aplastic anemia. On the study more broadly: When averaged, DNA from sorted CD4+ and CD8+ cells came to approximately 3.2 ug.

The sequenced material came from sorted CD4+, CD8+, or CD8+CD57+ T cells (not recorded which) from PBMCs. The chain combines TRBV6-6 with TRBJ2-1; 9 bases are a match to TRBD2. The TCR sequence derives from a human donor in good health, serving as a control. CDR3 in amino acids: CASSWRGGHNEQFF. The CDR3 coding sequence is TGTGCCAGCAGTTGGCGGGGGGGCCACAATGAGCAGTTCTTC.